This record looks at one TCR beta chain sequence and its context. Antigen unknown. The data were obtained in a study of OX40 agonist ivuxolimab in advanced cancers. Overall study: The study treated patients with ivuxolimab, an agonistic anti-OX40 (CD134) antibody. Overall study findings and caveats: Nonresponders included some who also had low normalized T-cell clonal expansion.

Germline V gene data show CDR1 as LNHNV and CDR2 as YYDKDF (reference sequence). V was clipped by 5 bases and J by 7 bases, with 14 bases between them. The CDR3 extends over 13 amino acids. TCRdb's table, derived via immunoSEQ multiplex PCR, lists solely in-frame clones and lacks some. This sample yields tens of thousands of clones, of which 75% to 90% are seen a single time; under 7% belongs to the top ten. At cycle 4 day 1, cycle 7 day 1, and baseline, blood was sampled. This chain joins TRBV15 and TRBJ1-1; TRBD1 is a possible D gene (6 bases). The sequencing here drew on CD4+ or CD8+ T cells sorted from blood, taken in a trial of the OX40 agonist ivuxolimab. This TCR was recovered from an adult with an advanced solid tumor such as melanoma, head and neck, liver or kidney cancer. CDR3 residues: CATSEGRGIEAFF. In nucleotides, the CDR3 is TGTGCCACCAGCGAGGGGAGGGGGATTGAAGCTTTCTTT.